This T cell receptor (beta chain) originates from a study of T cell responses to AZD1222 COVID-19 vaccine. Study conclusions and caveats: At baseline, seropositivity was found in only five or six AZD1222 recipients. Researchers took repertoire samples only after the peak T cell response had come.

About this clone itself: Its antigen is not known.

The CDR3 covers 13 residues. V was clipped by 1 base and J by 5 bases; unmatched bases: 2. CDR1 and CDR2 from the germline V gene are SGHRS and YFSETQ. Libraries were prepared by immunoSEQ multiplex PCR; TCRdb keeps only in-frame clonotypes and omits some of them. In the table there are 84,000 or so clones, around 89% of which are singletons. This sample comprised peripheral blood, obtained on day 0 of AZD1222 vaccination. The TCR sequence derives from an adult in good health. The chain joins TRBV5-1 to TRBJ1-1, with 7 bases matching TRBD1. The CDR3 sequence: CASSLSGGTEAFF. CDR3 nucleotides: TGCGCCAGCAGCTTGTCAGGGGGGACTGAAGCTTTCTTT.